The rows below give T cell receptor beta chains drawn from one sample of a study of response to subunit inactivated influenza vaccine. Each CDR3 protein gets one entry after TCRdb re-called the RT-PCR reads with MiXCR. The sample yields 860,000 or so distinct CDR3 sequences, approximately 22% seen once. The specimen was PBMCs from blood, collected 4 to 6 days after vaccination. The source is a man aged 50-60 years who received an inactivated influenza vaccine. Each CDR3 is given with its conserved first and last residue. Each record gives: V gene, J gene, D gene, clone size, CDR3 DNA, CDR3 protein. D genes are given only for firm matches. Expanded clones get a size class; other rows say once, few or many, or leave the size out.

TRBV15,TRBJ2-7,-,few,TGTGCCACCAGCAGAGTAATCTTGCACGAGCAGTACTTC,CATSRVILHEQYF
TRBV12-3/TRBV12-4,TRBJ1-2,-,few,TGTGCCAGCAGAATAACGGGTCCCGCTGGGGGCTACACCTTC,CASRITGPAGGYTF
TRBV4-3,TRBJ2-7,-,-,TGCGCCAGCAGCCTCCTTCCGGGGCCGGTTTACGAGCAGTACTTC,CASSLLPGPVYEQYF
TRBV27,TRBJ2-7,-,few,TGTGCCAGCAGCCAGGGACTTCTGGGGGAGCAGTACTTC,CASSQGLLGEQYF
TRBV9,TRBJ1-2,-,few,TGTGCCAGCAGCGTAGCCCCGACCGGGGTCGGCTACACCTTC,CASSVAPTGVGYTF
TRBV20-1,TRBJ2-5,TRBD2,few,TGCAGTGCCCAATCCGGGACTAGCGGGAAATCGGCCCAGTACTTC,CSAQSGTSGKSAQYF
TRBV28,TRBJ2-7,-,few,TGTGCCAGCAGTCCCGGGACAAGGGGTGTAAAGTACTTC,CASSPGTRGVKYF
TRBV7-9,TRBJ2-3,-,-,TGTGCCAGCAGCTTCGACCGGGACTCCCTGTATTTT,CASSFDRDSLYF
TRBV6-1,TRBJ2-7,TRBD2,-,TGTGCCAGCAGTCGGGTGGGACTAGACTACGAGCAGTACTTC,CASSRVGLDYEQYF
TRBV28,TRBJ2-7,TRBD1,-,TGTGCCAGCAGCCCTGGGACAGGGGAGGACGAGCAGTACTTC,CASSPGTGEDEQYF
TRBV11-3,TRBJ2-7,-,few,TGTGCCAGCAGCTTAGATACCAGAAGCCCCTACGAGCAGTACTTC,CASSLDTRSPYEQYF
TRBV10-3,TRBJ2-1,-,-,TGTGCCTCCGGTTCGGATATATCCAATGAGCAGTTCTTC,CASGSDISNEQFF
TRBV5-1,TRBJ2-2,TRBD1,few,TGCGCCAGCAGCTTGGAGGGACAGGGCAACACCGGGGAGCTGTTTTTT,CASSLEGQGNTGELFF
TRBV20-1,TRBJ1-2,TRBD1,-,TGCAGTGCTAGAGTTCAAGGACAGGGATATGGCTACACCTTC,CSARVQGQGYGYTF
TRBV2,TRBJ2-1,-,few,TGTGCCAGCAGCGGGACCCGACGGGAGCAGTTCTTC,CASSGTRREQFF
TRBV5-1,TRBJ2-1,TRBD1,many,TGCGCCAGCAGCTTGGGACAGGGGGCTGATGAGCAGTTCTTC,CASSLGQGADEQFF
TRBV15,TRBJ1-2,TRBD1,-,TGTGCCACCAGCAGAGGAGGACAGGGTGGCTATGGCTACACCTTC,CATSRGGQGGYGYTF
TRBV28,TRBJ2-3,-,-,TGTGCCATCCAGTTTTCAGATACGCAGTATTTT,CAIQFSDTQYF
TRBV7-9,TRBJ2-1,TRBD2,few,TGTGCCAGCGGCGACGGGAGGGCCCCATCCTACAATGAGCAGTTCTTC,CASGDGRAPSYNEQFF
TRBV7-2,TRBJ2-7,-,-,TGTGCCAGCAGCTTATGGGGCGCTGGGGACGAGCAGTACTTC,CASSLWGAGDEQYF
TRBV7-2,TRBJ2-3,-,many,TGTGCCAGCAGCTTAGCGCAAGGGGGCACAGATACGCAGTATTTT,CASSLAQGGTDTQYF
TRBV19,TRBJ2-3,TRBD2,once,TGTGCCAGTAGTCCTGGGACTAACTGGGGGGATACGCAGTATTTT,CASSPGTNWGDTQYF
TRBV4-1,TRBJ1-6,-,many,TGCGCCAGCAGCCAAGACAGCTCCTATAATTCACCCCTCCACTTT,CASSQDSSYNSPLHF
TRBV29-1,TRBJ2-7,-,few,TGCAGCGTACAAGCTGGGGGAAGGGGCTCCTACGAGCAGTACTTC,CSVQAGGRGSYEQYF
TRBV6-1,TRBJ1-6,-,few,TGTGCCAGCAGGGAGGAAAGCTCCTATAATTCACCCCTCCACTTT,CASREESSYNSPLHF
TRBV18,TRBJ2-1,TRBD1,many,TGTGCCAGCTCACCCTTCGGACAGGGGCTGGTGAATGAGCAGTTCTTC,CASSPFGQGLVNEQFF
TRBV3-1,TRBJ2-6,-,few,TGTGCCAGCAGCCAAGGTTTCAGGGCTGGGGCCAACGTCCTGACTTTC,CASSQGFRAGANVLTF
TRBV24-1,TRBJ2-3,-,few,TGTGCCACCAGTGATTCCCCGATTCGGGGCACAGATACGCAGTATTTT,CATSDSPIRGTDTQYF
TRBV5-1,TRBJ2-2,TRBD2,-,TGCGCCAGCAGCTTATCCGGGACTAGGAACACCGGGGAGCTGTTTTTT,CASSLSGTRNTGELFF
TRBV18,TRBJ1-5,-,few,TGTGCCAGCTCACCAGGTGCTAGAAGTTCCAATCAGCCCCAGCATTTT,CASSPGARSSNQPQHF